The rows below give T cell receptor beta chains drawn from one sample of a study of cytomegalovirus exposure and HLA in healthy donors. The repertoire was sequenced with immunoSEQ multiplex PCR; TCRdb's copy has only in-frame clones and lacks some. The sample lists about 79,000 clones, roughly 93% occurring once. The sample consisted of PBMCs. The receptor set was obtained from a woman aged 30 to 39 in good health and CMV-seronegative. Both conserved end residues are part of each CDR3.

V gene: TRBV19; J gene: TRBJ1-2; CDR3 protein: CASSISPTGDYGYTF
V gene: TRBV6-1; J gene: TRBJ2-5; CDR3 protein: CASSEFSGLGETQYF
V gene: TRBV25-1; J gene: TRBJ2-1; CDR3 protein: CASSELSGRAYNEQFF
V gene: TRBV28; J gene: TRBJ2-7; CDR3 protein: CASSPPFNTPGYEQYF
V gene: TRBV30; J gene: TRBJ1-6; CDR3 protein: CAWRITGGGNNSPLHF
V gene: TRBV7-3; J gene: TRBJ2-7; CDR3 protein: CASSLDGKSYEQYF
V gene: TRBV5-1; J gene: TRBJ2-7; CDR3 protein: CASRGGLAGAYEQYF
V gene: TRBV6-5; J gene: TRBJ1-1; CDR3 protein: CASSSPAGGTEAFF
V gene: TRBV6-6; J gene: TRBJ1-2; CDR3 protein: CASSGQGALNYGYTF
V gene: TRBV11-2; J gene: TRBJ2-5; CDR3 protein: CASSSGLAGPEETQYF
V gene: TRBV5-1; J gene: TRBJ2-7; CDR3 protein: CASSMGHVYEQYF
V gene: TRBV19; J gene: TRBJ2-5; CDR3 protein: CASSNLAVQETQYF
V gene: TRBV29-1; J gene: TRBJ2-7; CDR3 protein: CSVVTSGIRYEQYF
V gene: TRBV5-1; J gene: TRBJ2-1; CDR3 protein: CASSLDHGDYNEQFF
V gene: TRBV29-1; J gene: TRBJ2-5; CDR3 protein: CSAGGQIQETQYF
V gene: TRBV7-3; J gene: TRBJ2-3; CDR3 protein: CASSPLAGADTQYF
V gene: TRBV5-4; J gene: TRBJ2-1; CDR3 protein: CASSPRLAGAGNEQFF
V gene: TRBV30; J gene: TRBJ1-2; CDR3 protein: CAWGPGQGFSGYTF
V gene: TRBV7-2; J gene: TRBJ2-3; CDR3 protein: CASSSPRASGRTSDTQYF
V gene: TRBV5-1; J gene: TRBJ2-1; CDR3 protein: CASSLGGEQFF
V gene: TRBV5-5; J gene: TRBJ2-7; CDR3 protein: CASSLRGYEQYF
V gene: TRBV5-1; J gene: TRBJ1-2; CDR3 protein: CASSLGAGSSGYTF
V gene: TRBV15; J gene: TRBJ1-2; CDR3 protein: CATSREYEEYGYTF
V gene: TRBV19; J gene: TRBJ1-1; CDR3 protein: CASSIWGRARVLNTEAFF
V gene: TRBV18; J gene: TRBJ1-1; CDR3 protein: CASSPPSTGITEAFF
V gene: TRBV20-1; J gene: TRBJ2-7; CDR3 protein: CSADRVYEQYF
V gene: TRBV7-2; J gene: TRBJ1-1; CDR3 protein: CASSLDRQGQNTEAFF
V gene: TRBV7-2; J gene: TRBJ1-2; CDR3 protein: CASSPDQGAGGYTF
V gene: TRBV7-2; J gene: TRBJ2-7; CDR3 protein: CASSLRTGDLEQYF
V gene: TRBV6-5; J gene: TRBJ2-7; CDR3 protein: CASSYVRDRGSYEQYF
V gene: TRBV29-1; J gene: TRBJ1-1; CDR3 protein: CSVVLTVNTEAFF
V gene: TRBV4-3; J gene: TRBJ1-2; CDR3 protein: CASSQTWDRDGYTF
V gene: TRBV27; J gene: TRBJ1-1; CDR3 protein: CASSVGQGAAEAFF
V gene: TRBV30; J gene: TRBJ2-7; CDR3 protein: CAWSVLSFKEQYF
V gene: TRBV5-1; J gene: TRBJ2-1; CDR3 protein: CASSLEGHPGSNEQFF
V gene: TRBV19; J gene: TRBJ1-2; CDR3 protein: CASSIRGSISNYGYTF
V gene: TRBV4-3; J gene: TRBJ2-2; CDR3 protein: CASSQEQGTGELFF
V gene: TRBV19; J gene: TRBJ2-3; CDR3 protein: CASSFIQGGGKDTQYF
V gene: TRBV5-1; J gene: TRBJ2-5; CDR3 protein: CASSLGGSPAETQYF
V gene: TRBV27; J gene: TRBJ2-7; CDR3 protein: CASSLLGTASYEQYF
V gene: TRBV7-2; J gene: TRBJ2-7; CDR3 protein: CASSLHRGLAGSYEQYF
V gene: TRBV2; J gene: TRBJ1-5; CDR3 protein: CASIKGTGEYQPQHF
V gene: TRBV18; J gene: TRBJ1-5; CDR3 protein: CASSQGIGGSQPQHF
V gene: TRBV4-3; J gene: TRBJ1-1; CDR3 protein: CASSQQGSMEAFF
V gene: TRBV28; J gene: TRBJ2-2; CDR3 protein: CASSFFTGGAETGELFF
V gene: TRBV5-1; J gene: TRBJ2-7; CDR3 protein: CASSLSGQALGEQYF
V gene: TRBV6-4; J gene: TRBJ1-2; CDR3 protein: CASKCAAARDYGYTF
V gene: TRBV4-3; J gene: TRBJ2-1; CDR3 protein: CASSQGLAGLTIYNEQFF
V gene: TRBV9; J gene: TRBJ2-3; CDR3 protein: CASSDSSTDTQYF
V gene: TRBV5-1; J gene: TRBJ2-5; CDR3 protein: CASSLEGRGSETQYF
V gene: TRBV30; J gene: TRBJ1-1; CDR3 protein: CAWSVHLGGNTEAFF